Below, 22 T cell receptor beta chains from the same sample are listed, as sequenced in a study of blood T cell repertoires in COVID-19. Generated by immunoSEQ multiplex PCR, the TCRdb table keeps only in-frame clones and is missing some. Here the sample spans some 95,000 clones, around 81% being singletons. Sequencing was performed on peripheral blood. These receptors all come from a man aged 45-65 years who had recovered from COVID-19.

The V call is TRBV9, the J call TRBJ2-3; 9 positions match TRBD1. The CDR3 is 15 residues long. Germline CDR1 and CDR2: SGDLS and YYNGEE. Trimming took 3 bases from V and 2 from J; bases not matched to a gene: 4. The CDR3: CASSARQGDTDTQYF. CDR3 bases: TGTGCCAGCAGCGCCCGACAGGGGGACACAGATACGCAGTATTTT.

This clone has only one observation. CDR3 DNA: TGTGCCACCAGTGATTTAGGGCCTACTAGCGGGAGGGTGTTCTTC. This encodes CATSDLGPTSGRVFF. This chain uses TRBV24-1 with TRBJ2-1; TRBD2 matches 13 bases. The CDR3 spans 15 residues. Germline V CDR1 and CDR2: KGHDR, SFDVKD. The ends lost 1 base at V and 15 bases at J; junction bases unmatched: 8.

The CDR3 sequence is CASSLGQYQETQYF. The CDR3 nucleotides are TGCGCCAGCAGCTTGGGGCAGTACCAAGAGACCCAGTACTTC. The chain has TRBV5-1 and TRBJ2-5; D is unclear. The CDR3 covers 14 residues. V gave up 0 bases and J gave up 0 bases, with 6 bases separating them. Germline V lookup: CDR1 SGHRS, CDR2 YFSETQ.

The rearrangement uses TRBV28 and TRBJ2-3; 8 positions agree with TRBD2. J gave up 1 base and V 5 bases, and 5 bases lay outside the gene matches. This CDR3 spans 15 amino acids. Germline-derived CDR1 and CDR2 are MDHEN and SYDVKM. In DNA form, the CDR3 reads TGTGCCAGCAGTACTTGGCGGGGGGGCACAGATACGCAGTATTTT. Encoded protein: CASSTWRGGTDTQYF. Full variable domain (remainder filled in from reference TRBV28 and TRBJ2-3): DVKVTQSSRYLVKRTGEKVFLECVQDMDHENMFWYRQDPGLGLRLIYFSYDVKMKEKGDIPEGYSVSREKKERFSLILESASTNQTSMYLCASSTWRGGTDTQYFGPGTRLTVL.

V gene TRBV28 combines with J gene TRBJ1-3; tentative D call: TRBD1 (5 bases). This CDR3 is 14 amino acids long. The V end was cut by 7 bases, the J end by 4 bases, with 14 bases between. Germline loops: CDR1 MDHEN, CDR2 SYDVKM. The CDR3: CASNPWTSGNTIYF. The CDR3 bases are TGTGCCAGCAACCCCTGGACAAGCGGAAACACCATATATTTT.

The chain joins TRBV3-1 (or the pseudogene TRBV3-2) to TRBJ2-2; 9 bases map to TRBD2. CDR3 size: 17 residues. Looked up from germline, CDR1 is LGHDT and CDR2 is YNNKEL (reference sequence). With 0 bases clipped from V and 6 bases from J, the junction kept 8 bases outside the gene matches. CDR3 nucleotide sequence: TGTGCCAGCAGCCAAGATCTCCGCGGGAGGGCCTCCGGGGAGCTGTTTTTT. This translates into CASSQDLRGRASGELFF.

The chain joins TRBV28 to TRBJ2-5; 8 bases are shared with TRBD1. V was clipped by 3 bases and J by 5 bases; unmatched bases: 5. The CDR3 length is 14 residues. CDR1 is MDHEN, CDR2 SYDVKM, per germline. The CDR3 loop reads CASSLQGARETQYF. The CDR3 DNA sequence: TGTGCCAGCAGTTTGCAGGGGGCGCGTGAGACCCAGTACTTC.

The rearrangement links TRBV25-1 to TRBJ2-1; D is unresolved. The V end was cut by 0 bases, the J end by 5 bases, with 14 bases between. Per germline, CDR1 MGHDK and CDR2 SYGVNS. The CDR3 runs to 16 residues. This chain's CDR3 is CASSEYPGSRNNEQFF. DNA of the CDR3: TGTGCCAGCAGTGAATATCCAGGTTCGCGAAACAATGAGCAGTTCTTC.

The V and J genes are TRBV27 and TRBJ1-1; no clear D gene. Germline values: CDR1 MNHEY, CDR2 SMNVEV (reference sequence). This CDR3 spans 14 amino acids. With 0 bases removed from V and 1 base from J, the gap between germline ends came to 6 bases. The CDR3 sequence: CASSLSIQNTEAFF. The CDR3 nucleotides are TGTGCCAGCAGTTTATCGATACAGAACACTGAAGCTTTCTTT.

Written as DNA, the CDR3 is TGTGCCATCAGACCGGGACAAGGGAACACTGAAGCTTTCTTT. Amino acids: CAIRPGQGNTEAFF. The J gene is TRBJ1-1, the V gene TRBV10-3; D might be TRBD1 (6 bases). In germline, CDR1 is ENHRY, CDR2 SYGVKD. Trimming stripped 6 bases from V and 1 base from J, with 12 bases between. The CDR3 is 14 amino acids.

This sequence joins TRBV20-1 and TRBJ2-7; 9 bases line up with TRBD2. V lost 3 bases and J lost 2; bases outside the gene matches: 8. The CDR3 has 15 residues. Germline V CDR1 and CDR2: DFQATT, SNEGSKA (reference sequence). In nucleotides, the CDR3 is TGCAGTGCTAGTCCCGTTAGCGGGAGCCCCTACGAGCAGTACTTC. It translates to CSASPVSGSPYEQYF.

The V call is TRBV19, the J call TRBJ2-3, with a tentative D call TRBD2 (7 bases). There are 17 residues in the CDR3. The germline V and J ends were trimmed by 5 bases and 5 bases, with 23 bases remaining between them. Germline V gene lookup returns CDR1 LNHDA and CDR2 SQIVND (reference sequence). The DNA for the CDR3 is TGTGCCAGTAGTCCACCACAGGGAAAAGCGGGGAGAGATACGCAGTATTTT. This sequence encodes CASSPPQGKAGRDTQYF.

The chain uses TRBV2 and TRBJ1-5; TRBD1 might be the D (5 bases). This CDR3 is built from 13 residues. Germline V gene sequence: CDR1 SNHLY, CDR2 FYNNEI. The V end was cut by 6 bases, the J end by 5 bases, with 11 bases between. The CDR3 region is CASSWGGYQPQHF. The DNA for the CDR3 is TGTGCCAGCAGCTGGGGGGGATATCAGCCCCAGCATTTT.

The chain recombines TRBV7-9 with TRBJ1-2; 9 positions agree with TRBD1. CDR3 length: 13 residues. Germline loops: CDR1 SEHNR, CDR2 FQNEAQ (reference sequence). V gave up 3 bases and J gave up 5 bases; unmatched junction bases: 1. The CDR3: CASSLGQGYGYTF. In nucleotides, the CDR3 is TGTGCCAGCAGCTTGGGACAGGGATATGGCTACACCTTC.

This clone was observed once. This sequence joins TRBV19 and TRBJ1-4; tentatively, D is TRBD1 (6 bases). Germline lookup yields CDR1 LNHDA and CDR2 SQIVND (reference sequence). Deletions cut 7 bases from V and 6 bases from J, with 24 bases between. CDR3 length: 17 residues. The CDR3 loop is CASNSAMGAVRDEKLFF. The CDR3 DNA is TGTGCCAGTAACTCAGCTATGGGGGCAGTCCGGGATGAAAAACTGTTTTTT.

This chain connects TRBV7-2 to TRBJ2-1; TRBD2 matches at 15 bases. V lost 1 base and J lost 6; bases outside the gene matches: 4. The CDR3 consists of 17 residues. CDR1 is SGHTA, CDR2 FQGNSA, per germline. The CDR3 coding sequence is TGTGCCAGCAGCTTAGGGACTAGCGGGAGGGATATCAATGAGCAGTTCTTC. It specifies CASSLGTSGRDINEQFF.

The J gene is TRBJ2-5, the V gene TRBV28, with 9 bases that match TRBD2. The CDR3 runs to 14 residues. The J segment lost 3 bases and the V segment lost 4 bases, leaving 3 bases of the junction unmatched. Germline lookup yields CDR1 MDHEN and CDR2 SYDVKM. The DNA for the CDR3 is TGTGCCAGCAGTTGGGGGACTAGCAAAGAGACCCAGTACTTC. Encoded protein: CASSWGTSKETQYF.

CDR3 region: CASSTGASHYGYTF. DNA for the CDR3: TGTGCCAGCAGCACAGGGGCGTCCCACTATGGCTACACCTTC. This chain links TRBV27 with TRBJ1-2; TRBD1 agrees at 7 bases. J gave up 3 bases and V 6 bases, and 7 bases lay outside the gene matches. Looked up from germline, CDR1 is MNHEY and CDR2 is SMNVEV (reference sequence). The CDR3 runs to 14 residues.

This chain links TRBV27 with TRBJ2-5; no clear D gene. V was trimmed by 8 bases and J by 5 bases, leaving 12 bases between them. CDR3 length: 12 amino acids. The germline CDR1 and CDR2 sequences are MNHEY and SMNVEV (reference sequence). The CDR3 DNA follows: TGTGCCAGCGCAACCCGAGCGGAGACCCAGTACTTC. This sequence encodes CASATRAETQYF.

This rearrangement joins TRBV21-1 to TRBJ2-3; the table's D call, TRBD2, has no DNA check behind it. TRBV21-1 is recorded as a pseudogene. This CDR3 comprises 15 residues. This CDR3 is CASSKGDSHADTQYF. CDR3 DNA sequence: TGTGCCAGCAGCAAAGGGGACTCGCACGCAGATACGCAGTATTTT.

The chain employs TRBV5-5 and TRBJ1-1; TRBD1 might be the D (5 bases). This CDR3 contains 15 residues. The germline CDR1 and CDR2 sequences are SGHKS and YYEKEE (reference sequence). V was shortened by 4 bases and J by 7 bases, with 20 bases between the two germline ends. Here the CDR3 reads CASSGNQGIDLEAFF. The CDR3 coding sequence is TGTGCCAGCAGCGGGAATCAGGGAATAGACCTTGAAGCTTTCTTT.

This clone was seen just once. The gene calls are TRBV11-3 and TRBJ2-3; D perhaps matches TRBD1 (6 bases). The CDR3 totals 14 residues. Trimming removed 7 bases from V and 4 bases from J, with 15 bases in between. Germline CDR1 and CDR2: SGHNT and YENEEA. The DNA of the CDR3 is TGTGCCAGCAAACAGGGAGCGCAGGCAGATACGCAGTATTTT. Its translation is CASKQGAQADTQYF.